This T cell receptor beta chain comes out of a study of glioma-infiltrating T cells. With 3 bases removed from V and 6 bases from J, the gap between germline ends came to 19 bases. The V gene's germline CDR1 is SGHTA and CDR2 FQGNSA. This CDR3 is 16 amino acids long. In the case of this clonotype: A much more abundant neighbour one base away suggests this may be a read error.

The iRepertoire nested amplicon-rescue multiplex PCR amplified TCR alpha and beta CDR3s from RNA. TCRdb reanalysed the multiplex PCR reads using MiXCR and keeps one entry per CDR3 protein. The table lists approximately 400,000 distinct CDR3 sequences, 41% of them singletons. The TCR originated in a human donor with low-grade glioma or glioblastoma, undergoing nonglioma brain surgery, or in good health (not recorded which). V is TRBV7-2 and J is TRBJ2-3; perhaps D is TRBD1 or TRBD2 (7 bases each). Input material: glioma tissue, nonneoplastic brain tissue, or PBMCs (not recorded which). The CDR3 spells CASSLEGLVGQDTQYF. In DNA, the CDR3 is TGTGCCAGCAGCTTGGAAGGACTAGTGGGACAGGATACGCAGTATTTT. Supplemented by reference TRBV7-2 and TRBJ2-3, the full variable domain reads GAGVSQSPSNKVTEKGKDVELRCDPISGHTALYWYRQSLGQGLEFLIYFQGNSAPDKSGLPSDRFSAERTGGSVSTLTIQRTQQEDSAVYLCASSLEGLVGQDTQYFGPGTRLTVL.